A single sample is the source of the 9 T cell receptor beta chains below, sequenced in a study of cytomegalovirus exposure and HLA in healthy donors. Vbeta (60) and Jbeta (13) primers were used in the PCR. Using immunoSEQ multiplex PCR, the repertoire was profiled, and TCRdb retains in-frame clones only, with some absent. This table has 80,000 to 95,000 clones, 75% to 80% appearing once. The sample comprised PBMCs. These receptors originate from a female donor in good health and CMV-seronegative.

This clone has a handful of counts. The rearrangement joins TRBV27 to TRBJ2-6; weak D call: TRBD2 (7 bases). V lost 5 bases and J lost 2, with 10 bases in between. This CDR3 comprises 15 residues. Germline-derived CDR1 and CDR2 are MNHEY and SMNVEV (reference sequence). As DNA, the CDR3 is TGTGCCAGCAGTCAAGGGGGGGCTGGGGCCAACGTCCTGACTTTC. As protein: CASSQGGAGANVLTF.

The chain couples TRBV27 to TRBJ2-6; D is unclear. Per germline, CDR1 MNHEY and CDR2 SMNVEV (reference sequence). CDR3 length: 16 residues. Between the trimmed V and J ends, which lost 0 bases and 0 bases, there was a span of 6 bases. The CDR3 nucleotides read TGTGCCAGCAGTTTATCGATTAGCTCTGGGGCCAACGTCCTGACTTTC. Its protein is CASSLSISSGANVLTF. Full variable domain (missing parts from reference TRBV27 and TRBJ2-6): EAQVTQNPRYLITVTGKKLTVTCSQNMNHEYMSWYRQDPGLGLRQIYYSMNVEVTDKGDVPEGYKVSRKEKRNFPLILESPSPNQTSLYFCASSLSISSGANVLTFGAGSRLTVL.

This clone was seen a few times. V usage is TRBV19 and J usage is TRBJ2-2; D is unresolved. This CDR3 spans 13 amino acids. Germline CDR1 LNHDA, CDR2 SQIVND (reference sequence). V dropped 2 bases and J dropped 4 bases, with 5 bases sitting between them. The CDR3 protein is CASSILATGELFF. As DNA, the CDR3 is TGTGCCAGTAGTATACTGGCCACCGGGGAGCTGTTTTTT. Filled out from reference TRBV19 and TRBJ2-2, the complete variable domain reads DGGITQSPKYLFRKEGQNVTLSCEQNLNHDAMYWYRQDPGQGLRLIYYSQIVNDFQKGDIAEGYSVSREKKESFPLTVTSAQKNPTAFYLCASSILATGELFFGEGSRLTVL.

This clone was counted between two and nine times. The chain joins TRBV6-6 to TRBJ1-4; 7 bases agree with TRBD1. Per germline, CDR1 MNHNY and CDR2 SVGAGI (reference sequence). CDR3 length equals 14 residues. J gave up 0 bases and V 5 bases, and 0 bases lay outside the gene matches. CDR3 in DNA: TGTGCCAGCAGTGGACAGGCAACTAATGAAAAACTGTTTTTT. Protein: CASSGQATNEKLFF.

The chain recombines TRBV29-1 with TRBJ1-2; 9 bases are shared with TRBD1. Unmatched junction bases numbered 7, after V lost 3 bases and J lost 5 bases. This CDR3 has 14 residues. The germline V gene has CDR1 SQVTM and CDR2 ANQGSEA. In DNA, the CDR3 is TGCAGCGTTGAGATGGGACAGGGAGTATATGGCTACACCTTC. Its protein is CSVEMGQGVYGYTF.

This chain joins TRBV6-5 and TRBJ1-5; 7 bases map to TRBD1. The germline gives CDR1 MNHEY, CDR2 SVGAGI. CDR3 length: 13 residues. With V trimmed by 6 bases and J by 3 bases, 2 bases remained unmatched. This chain's CDR3 is CASRTGLNQPQHF. As DNA, the CDR3 is TGTGCCAGCAGGACAGGGCTCAATCAGCCCCAGCATTTT.

The genes are TRBV28 and TRBJ2-3; TRBD2 matches 11 bases. Germline trimming cut 2 bases from V and 4 bases from J; bases unmatched to any gene: 5. Germline CDR1 and CDR2: MDHEN and SYDVKM. The CDR3 length is 16 residues. The CDR3 sequence: CASSLEASGRSDTQYF. CDR3 coding DNA: TGTGCCAGCAGTTTAGAGGCTAGCGGGAGGTCAGATACGCAGTATTTT. Supplemented by reference TRBV28 and TRBJ2-3, the full variable domain reads DVKVTQSSRYLVKRTGEKVFLECVQDMDHENMFWYRQDPGLGLRLIYFSYDVKMKEKGDIPEGYSVSREKKERFSLILESASTNQTSMYLCASSLEASGRSDTQYFGPGTRLTVL.

This clone was recorded once. The gene calls are TRBV7-6 and TRBJ1-4; D remains ambiguous. The ends were cut back, 5 bases at V and 3 bases at J, with 7 bases in the middle. The CDR3 covers 13 residues. CDR1 is SGHVS and CDR2 is FNYEAQ in the germline V gene. CDR3 loop: CASSRQANEKLFF. The CDR3 DNA is TGTGCCAGCAGCCGCCAGGCTAATGAAAAACTGTTTTTT.

This clone occurred a few times. The chain carries TRBV19 and TRBJ1-1; 7 positions match TRBD1. This CDR3 contains 13 residues. The junction had 8 bases not matched to a gene; V was cut back by 7 bases and J by 6 bases. Germline V gene data show CDR1 as LNHDA and CDR2 as SQIVND (reference sequence). The CDR3 loop reads CASTPDRAAEAFF. The CDR3 DNA reads as TGTGCCAGTACCCCTGACAGGGCCGCTGAAGCTTTCTTT.